This T cell receptor (beta chain) was captured by sequencing in a study of T-cell reconstitution after alpha-beta-depleted transplantation in children. V lost 2 bases, J lost 1 base, and 5 bases lay in between. The CDR3 consists of 14 residues. Germline CDR1 LNHDA, CDR2 SQIVND (reference sequence). The TCRbeta library was prepared with unique molecular identifiers. TCRdb analysed the PCR reads with MiXCR anew, one entry per CDR3 protein. The sample holds about 980,000 distinct CDR3 sequences, 25% to 30% seen once. This clonotype was detected only a few times. Its specificity is unknown. General study points: Some patients showed high day-60 TCRbeta diversity, which derived from surviving recipient T cells and thymic progenitors.

The sequences come from PBMCs, mostly from graft donor cells, collected 360 days after TCRalphabeta/CD19-depleted stem cell transplant. The receptor's source is a boy younger than two who had a stem cell transplant for SCID, so the T cells may come from the graft donor. The chain is built from TRBV19 and TRBJ2-2; no clear D gene. The CDR3 DNA reads as TGTGCCAGTAGTATATCCAAGAACACCGGGGAGCTGTTTTTT. Translating it yields CASSISKNTGELFF.